This T cell receptor (beta chain) is from a study of T-cell memory formation after mild COVID-19. Between the trimmed V and J ends, which lost 1 base and 1 base, there was a span of 11 bases. The CDR3 runs to 15 residues. CDR1 is SEHNR, CDR2 FQNEAQ, per germline (reference sequence). TCR alpha and TCR beta cDNA libraries carrying sample barcodes and UMIs were produced by 5'RACE using constant-segment primers. TCRdb re-derived calls from the 5' RACE reads in MiXCR, one entry per CDR3 protein. The data contain 350,000 to 500,000 distinct CDR3 sequences, roughly 18% of them singletons. The sequence came from a man younger than 35 who had mild COVID-19 (a few samples of this study predate the infection). Cell type and time point are not known. V and J are TRBV7-9 and TRBJ2-7; D gene ambiguous. The specimen sequenced was PBMCs or a T cell subset sorted from them (not recorded which). The CDR3: CASSLGSPSSYEQYV. CDR3 sequence (DNA): TGTGCCAGCAGCTTAGGCAGTCCGTCTTCCTACGAGCAGTACGTC.